Listed here are 26 T cell receptor beta chains from one sample, sequenced in a study of T cell changes during pregnancy in multiple sclerosis. TCRdb's copy holds only in-frame clones and misses some; the assay was immunoSEQ multiplex PCR. The sample yields about 67,000 clones, around 93% seen once. This sample comprised peripheral blood, obtained in the second trimester of pregnancy. These receptors were obtained from a female donor in good health, enrolled as a control in a pregnancy study.

The chain is built from TRBV7-9 and TRBJ2-2, with TRBD1 matching over 7 bases. The length of the CDR3 is 14 residues. The V and J ends lost 5 bases and 5 bases, in that order; junction bases with no gene match: 5. CDR1 and CDR2 from the germline V gene are SEHNR and FQNEAQ (reference sequence). CDR3 coding DNA: TGTGCCAGCAGCCCACAGGGGTATACCGGGGAGCTGTTTTTT. Translation: CASSPQGYTGELFF.

This chain uses TRBV6-4 with TRBJ2-3; D is possibly TRBD1 (7 bases). The V gene's germline CDR1 is MRHNA and CDR2 SNTAGT. This CDR3 is 15 amino acids long. V lost 5 bases to trimming and J lost 6 bases, with 18 bases between them. CDR3 residues: CASSPGGTASDTQYF. The CDR3 DNA follows: TGTGCCAGCAGTCCCGGAGGGACAGCGAGCGATACGCAGTATTTT.

This chain uses TRBV5-4 with TRBJ2-2, with D maybe TRBD2 (5 bases). Germline loops: CDR1 SGHNT, CDR2 YYREEE (reference sequence). The V end lost 1 base, the J end lost 1 base, and 11 bases lay between the germline ends. The CDR3 length is 16 residues. The CDR3 here is CASSLSRGGNTGELFF. CDR3 sequence (DNA): TGTGCCAGCAGCTTGAGCAGAGGAGGGAACACCGGGGAGCTGTTTTTT.

DNA for the CDR3: TGTGCCAGCAGCTCCCCCCAGGGGTGGAATGAGCAGTTCTTC. Protein: CASSSPQGWNEQFF. The V and J genes are TRBV7-2 and TRBJ2-1; maybe TRBD1 (6 bases). Trimming cost V 4 bases and J 7 bases, with 14 bases left between them. The CDR3 has 14 amino acids. Germline V gene data show CDR1 as SGHTA and CDR2 as FQGNSA.

The rearrangement uses TRBV15 and TRBJ1-3, with unresolved D. The V end was cut by 3 bases, the J end by 2 bases, with 14 bases between. This CDR3 comprises 16 residues. Germline V gene lookup returns CDR1 LNHNV and CDR2 YYDKDF (reference sequence). CDR3 protein: CATSRASGLAGNTIYF. CDR3 in DNA: TGTGCCACCAGCAGGGCGTCAGGCTTAGCTGGAAACACCATATATTTT.

V usage is TRBV7-3 and J usage is TRBJ1-1, with a weak D call TRBD1 (5 bases). This CDR3 spans 14 amino acids. V lost 3 bases, J lost 6 bases, and 14 bases lay in between. The V gene's germline CDR1 is SGHTA and CDR2 FQGTGA. CDR3 sequence reads: CASSFGGGGAEAFF. CDR3 DNA sequence: TGTGCCAGCAGCTTCGGGGGAGGAGGGGCTGAAGCTTTCTTT.

The J gene is TRBJ2-7, the V gene TRBV18; 9 bases agree with TRBD1. Germline CDR1 is KGHSH and CDR2 is LQKENI. With 3 bases clipped from V and 3 bases from J, the junction kept 3 bases outside the gene matches. This CDR3 contains 14 residues. The CDR3 reads CASSPGQGIYEQYF. The DNA of the CDR3 is TGTGCCAGCTCACCCGGACAGGGGATCTACGAGCAGTACTTC.

The chain uses TRBV27 and TRBJ2-7, with 10 positions matching TRBD2. The CDR3 is 14 amino acids. The V gene end was trimmed by 0 bases and the J gene end by 6 bases; junction bases not matched to a gene: 2. Germline V lookup: CDR1 MNHEY, CDR2 SMNVEV (reference sequence). The CDR3 reads CASSLSGTSVEQYF. For the CDR3, the DNA is TGTGCCAGCAGTTTATCTGGGACTAGCGTCGAGCAGTACTTC.

The chain is built from TRBV28 and TRBJ2-7, with a weak D call TRBD1 (5 bases). Germline CDR1 reads MDHEN; CDR2 reads SYDVKM. Trimming removed 5 bases at V and 2 bases at J, with 13 bases between. CDR3 size: 14 residues. CDR3 protein: CASSLPTVAYEQYF. CDR3 DNA: TGTGCCAGCAGTCTTCCGACAGTAGCCTACGAGCAGTACTTC.

This clone was seen once. The rearrangement uses TRBV7-3 and TRBJ2-3, with a tentative D call TRBD2 (7 bases). V was cut by 4 bases and J by 4 bases, with 15 bases left in between. The CDR3 covers 15 residues. Germline V CDR1 and CDR2: SGHTA, FQGTGA. CDR3 DNA: TGTGCCAGCAGCTCAGCCTGGGGGGGCTCAGATACGCAGTATTTT. It translates to CASSSAWGGSDTQYF. Full variable domain (outside the CDR3, taken from reference TRBV7-3 and TRBJ2-3): GAGVSQTPSNKVTEKGKYVELRCDPISGHTALYWYRQSLGQGPEFLIYFQGTGAADDSGLPNDRFFAVRPEGSVSTLKIQRTERGDSAVYLCASSSAWGGSDTQYFGPGTRLTVL.

The chain is built from TRBV30 and TRBJ1-2; a possible D gene is TRBD1 (6 bases). The CDR3 runs 15 residues. V gave up 0 bases and J gave up 5 bases, with 16 bases separating them. Germline V lookup: CDR1 GTSNPN, CDR2 SVGIG (reference sequence). As DNA, the CDR3 is TGTGCCTGGAGTGTACTAGGGGGGGGAAATTATGGCTACACCTTC. Translating it yields CAWSVLGGGNYGYTF.

The chain carries TRBV12-2 and TRBJ1-2; whether TRBD1, the table's D call, matches the DNA was not checked. TRBV12-2 is given as a pseudogene. This CDR3 is 22 amino acids long. The CDR3 loop is CASRFPEVNRELLDPSNYGYTF. CDR3 nucleotide sequence: TGTGCAAGTCGCTTCCCGGAAGTAAACAGGGAACTTTTAGACCCCTCAAATTATGGCTACACCTTC.

The genes are TRBV30 and TRBJ1-2; D is perhaps TRBD1 (5 bases). Germline-derived CDR1 and CDR2 are GTSNPN and SVGIG (reference sequence). V lost 2 bases to trimming and J lost 5 bases, with 18 bases between them. This CDR3 is 15 amino acids long. The DNA for the CDR3 is TGTGCCTGGAGTACCAGGGAAGTTAGGAAATATGGCTACACCTTC. Protein sequence: CAWSTREVRKYGYTF. The full variable domain, its missing parts supplied by reference TRBV30 and TRBJ1-2, is SQTIHQWPATLVQPVGSPLSLECTVEGTSNPNLYWYRQAAGRGLQLLFYSVGIGQISSEVPQNLSASRPQDRQFILSSKKLLLSDSGFYLCAWSTREVRKYGYTFGSGTRLTVV.

The V gene is TRBV28, the J gene TRBJ1-1; the D gene is possibly TRBD1 (5 bases). Trimming took off 2 bases at V and 0 bases at J, with 10 bases between the two ends. Germline V gene sequence: CDR1 MDHEN, CDR2 SYDVKM. The CDR3 contains 15 residues. The CDR3 region is CASSLRDSMNTEAFF. The CDR3 nucleotides are TGTGCCAGCAGTTTACGGGACTCCATGAACACTGAAGCTTTCTTT.

This chain joins TRBV11-2 and TRBJ2-1; D may be TRBD1 (7 bases). The CDR3 is 18 residues long. V lost 7 bases and J 2 bases, leaving 24 bases between the germline ends. Germline values: CDR1 SGHAT, CDR2 FQNNGV. The CDR3 DNA reads as TGTGCCAGCAACTCGAGAGAGGAGGGGGCCACCGCCTACAATGAGCAGTTCTTC. Its translation: CASNSREEGATAYNEQFF.

DNA for the CDR3: TGTGCCAGCAGTGACACGGACAACAATGAGCAGTTCTTC. It translates to CASSDTDNNEQFF. This chain uses TRBV6-4 with TRBJ2-1; a weak D match, TRBD1 (5 bases). V was cut by 2 bases and J by 5 bases, with 7 bases left in between. Germline V gene sequence: CDR1 MRHNA, CDR2 SNTAGT. The CDR3 is made up of 13 amino acids.

J is TRBJ2-1 and V is TRBV6-5; 8 bases fit TRBD2. The CDR3 is 16 amino acids. With 2 bases clipped from V and 2 bases from J, the junction kept 5 bases outside the gene matches. CDR1 MNHEY and CDR2 SVGAGI come from the germline V gene. CDR3 sequence: CASSYPRGGTYNEQFF. The CDR3, as DNA: TGTGCCAGCAGTTACCCCCGGGGGGGGACCTACAATGAGCAGTTCTTC.

The chain couples TRBV19 to TRBJ2-3; D is perhaps TRBD1 (5 bases). Trimming took 10 bases from V and 1 from J, leaving 21 bases between them. This CDR3 region has 16 residues. Germline CDR1 and CDR2: LNHDA and SQIVND (reference sequence). CDR3 in amino acids: CATSGRTVGRTDTQYF. The CDR3 DNA is TGTGCCACCTCGGGCCGGACGGTGGGGCGCACAGATACGCAGTATTTT.

The genes are TRBV10-3 and TRBJ2-7, with 7 bases lining up with TRBD2. The CDR3 consists of 14 residues. Trimming took 6 bases from V and 1 from J; bases not matched to a gene: 6. Germline loops: CDR1 ENHRY, CDR2 SYGVKD. Here the CDR3 reads CAISLSGISYEQYF. The CDR3 DNA sequence: TGTGCCATCAGCCTGAGCGGGATTTCCTACGAGCAGTACTTC.

J is TRBJ2-2 and V is TRBV28, with 7 nucleotides matching TRBD1. The length of the CDR3 is 18 residues. The germline gives CDR1 MDHEN, CDR2 SYDVKM. The junction had 9 bases not matched to a gene; V was cut back by 1 base and J by 1 base. The CDR3 protein is CASSLSRQGFLNTGELFF. CDR3 nucleotide sequence: TGTGCCAGCAGTTTATCTCGACAGGGTTTCCTGAACACCGGGGAGCTGTTTTTT.

V usage is TRBV27 and J usage is TRBJ2-3; 7 bases agree with TRBD2. V shed 3 bases, J shed 1 base, and the junction held 1 base outside the gene matches. Germline loops: CDR1 MNHEY, CDR2 SMNVEV (reference sequence). The CDR3 covers 14 residues. CDR3 residues: CASSFAGGTDTQYF. DNA for the CDR3: TGTGCCAGCAGTTTCGCGGGGGGCACAGATACGCAGTATTTT.

This clone was counted only a few times. CDR3 sequence: CASSYTTAAEAFF. The CDR3, as DNA: TGTGCCAGCAGTTACACAACCGCCGCTGAAGCTTTCTTT. The V call is TRBV6-5, the J call TRBJ1-1; no firm D call. CDR1 and CDR2 (germline): MNHEY, SVGAGI. The germline V and J ends were trimmed by 2 bases and 6 bases, with 10 bases remaining between them. The CDR3 is 13 amino acids.

CDR3 sequence: CASSWSKLTDTQYF. The CDR3 coding sequence is TGTGCCAGCAGTTGGTCTAAACTCACGGATACGCAGTATTTT. V gene TRBV6-5 combines with J gene TRBJ2-3; D is unclear. The CDR3 is 14 residues long. Trimming took 4 bases from V and 6 from J, leaving 14 bases between them. Germline values: CDR1 MNHEY, CDR2 SVGAGI.

The chain links TRBV7-9 to TRBJ2-1; 9 positions match TRBD2. CDR1 is SEHNR and CDR2 is FQNEAQ in the germline V gene (reference sequence). The CDR3 loop spans 15 amino acids. V lost 5 bases and J lost 7; bases outside the gene matches: 9. The DNA for the CDR3 is TGTGCCAGCAGCAGAAGGCTAGCGGGGCAAAATGAGCAGTTCTTC. As protein: CASSRRLAGQNEQFF. Full variable domain (missing parts from reference TRBV7-9 and TRBJ2-1): DTGVSQNPRHKITKRGQNVTFRCDPISEHNRLYWYRQTLGQGPEFLTYFQNEAQLEKSRLLSDRFSAERPKGSFSTLEIQRTEQGDSAMYLCASSRRLAGQNEQFFGPGTRLTVL.

This rearrangement joins TRBV19 to TRBJ2-2; perhaps TRBD1 as D (6 bases). The CDR3 loop spans 16 amino acids. Germline V gene lookup returns CDR1 LNHDA and CDR2 SQIVND (reference sequence). Between the trimmed V and J ends, which lost 3 bases and 6 bases, there was a span of 17 bases. The CDR3 nucleotides read TGTGCCAGTAGTATTAAATTTCTTACAGGGTCCGGGGAGCTGTTTTTT. It specifies CASSIKFLTGSGELFF. The full variable domain, with the rest looked up from reference TRBV19 and TRBJ2-2, is DGGITQSPKYLFRKEGQNVTLSCEQNLNHDAMYWYRQDPGQGLRLIYYSQIVNDFQKGDIAEGYSVSREKKESFPLTVTSAQKNPTAFYLCASSIKFLTGSGELFFGEGSRLTVL.

The genes are TRBV4-2 and TRBJ2-5, with D uncertain. Looked up from germline, CDR1 is LGHNA and CDR2 is YNFKEQ. The CDR3 contains 14 residues. V was cut by 11 bases and J by 3 bases, with 19 bases left in between. CDR3 loop: CAPSPHLSEETQYF. The CDR3 DNA sequence: TGTGCCCCATCTCCCCATTTGAGTGAAGAGACCCAGTACTTC.